A single sample gave rise to the 20 T cell receptor beta chains below, sequenced in a study of graft-versus-host responses after intestinal transplantation. Repertoires were generated with immunoSEQ multiplex PCR, while TCRdb's copy carries only in-frame clones and drops some. The table includes tens of thousands of clones, about nine tenths detected once. Their target antigens are unknown. The starting material was unstimulated CD4+ T cells sorted from spleen or lymph node cells, obtained before intestinal transplant. The receptors derive from a human donor who received an intestinal transplant.

The chain is built from TRBV4-3 and TRBJ2-7; 10 bases agree with TRBD2. J lost 5 bases, V lost 0 bases, and 13 bases had no gene match. Germline CDR1 is LGHNA and CDR2 is YSLEER. The CDR3 extends over 18 amino acids. The CDR3 bases are TGCGCCAGCAGCCAAGATATCAGCGGGGGGGGACCGTTTAACGAGCAGTACTTC. It is translated as CASSQDISGGGPFNEQYF.

The rearrangement joins TRBV6-1 to TRBJ1-5, with D tentatively TRBD1 (6 bases). The germline V and J ends were trimmed by 3 bases and 1 base, with 10 bases remaining between them. Germline V gives CDR1 MNHNS, CDR2 SASEGT. This CDR3 spans 15 amino acids. The CDR3 reads CASSEGHRSNQPQHF. The CDR3 nucleotides read TGTGCCAGCAGTGAGGGACATAGGAGCAATCAGCCCCAGCATTTT.

This sequence joins TRBV7-8 and TRBJ2-2; no definite D call. V lost 4 bases to trimming and J lost 7 bases, with 13 bases between them. The CDR3 is 14 amino acids. The germline CDR1 and CDR2 sequences are SGHVS and FQNEAQ. DNA of the CDR3: TGTGCCAGCAGCTCCCCCGTCGGAGACGGGGAGCTGTTTTTT. This gives the protein CASSSPVGDGELFF.

The chain is built from TRBV14 and TRBJ2-2; the D is unclear. The CDR3 contains 14 residues. Germline loops: CDR1 SGHDN, CDR2 FVKESK. Trimming removed 2 bases at V and 3 bases at J, with 7 bases between. CDR3 amino acids: CASSQLLYTGELFF. DNA of the CDR3: TGTGCCAGCAGCCAACTACTGTACACCGGGGAGCTGTTTTTT.

With regard to this clone: Other DNA sequences in this specimen translate into the identical CDR3. The gene calls are TRBV19 and TRBJ1-2; no firm D call. V shed 6 bases and J shed 0 bases, with 8 bases lying between them. Germline V gives CDR1 LNHDA, CDR2 SQIVND (reference sequence). There are 13 residues in the CDR3. The CDR3 loop reads CASRQAANYGYTF. The CDR3 nucleotides read TGTGCCAGTAGGCAGGCCGCTAACTATGGCTACACCTTC.

The V and J genes are TRBV6-1 and TRBJ2-7; the match to TRBD2 covers 9 bases. Germline trimming cut 0 bases from V and 4 bases from J; bases unmatched to any gene: 7. CDR1 and CDR2 from the germline V gene are MNHNS and SASEGT. The CDR3 runs to 16 residues. The CDR3 region has the DNA TGTGCCAGCAGTGAAGCGGGCGGGGGGGCTTGGTACGAGCAGTACTTC. It translates to CASSEAGGGAWYEQYF.

The chain carries TRBV9 and TRBJ2-3; the match to TRBD2 covers 8 bases. This CDR3 spans 16 amino acids. CDR1 SGDLS and CDR2 YYNGEE come from the germline V gene. V dropped 1 base and J dropped 4; count of bases not matched to a gene: 8. Here the CDR3 reads CASSVLGGGPADTQYF. The CDR3 DNA reads as TGTGCCAGCAGCGTATTGGGCGGGGGGCCCGCAGATACGCAGTATTTT.

The chain links TRBV5-8 to TRBJ1-1, with 9 nucleotides matching TRBD1. J lost 4 bases, V lost 5 bases, and 9 bases had no gene match. The CDR3 sequence is 15 residues long. The germline V gene has CDR1 SGHTS and CDR2 YDEGEE. CDR3 nucleotides: TGTGCCAGCAGTCGTACAGGGGGCTTGGGCACTGAAGCTTTCTTT. This gives the protein CASSRTGGLGTEAFF. Looking up the rest from reference TRBV5-8 and TRBJ1-1 gives the full variable domain: EAGVTQSPTHLIKTRGQQATLRCSPISGHTSVYWYQQALGLGLQFLLWYDEGEERNRGNFPPRFSGRQFPNYSSELNVNALELEDSALYLCASSRTGGLGTEAFFGQGTRLTVV.

V gene TRBV5-5 combines with J gene TRBJ1-3, with D maybe TRBD1 (5 bases). This CDR3 spans 14 amino acids. Looked up from germline, CDR1 is SGHKS and CDR2 is YYEKEE (reference sequence). Trimming pared 5 bases from V and 4 bases from J, leaving 13 bases between. This chain's CDR3 is CASSSGGAGNTIYF. CDR3 sequence (DNA): TGTGCCAGCAGTTCTGGAGGGGCCGGAAACACCATATATTTT.

CDR3 in amino acids: CASSAGTGGETQYF. The CDR3 DNA sequence: TGTGCCAGCTCCGCCGGGACAGGGGGGGAGACCCAGTACTTC. The rearrangement links TRBV19 to TRBJ2-5; 11 nucleotides align to TRBD1. The CDR3 length is 14 residues. CDR1 and CDR2 from the germline V gene are LNHDA and SQIVND (reference sequence). V was pared by 9 bases and J by 5 bases, with 8 bases of the junction left unmatched.

The V call is TRBV5-1, the J call TRBJ2-7; TRBD1 is a possible D gene (7 bases). Germline V CDR1 and CDR2: SGHRS, YFSETQ. The CDR3 has 13 residues. V was trimmed by 2 bases and J by 4 bases, leaving 10 bases between them. DNA for the CDR3: TGCGCCAGCAGCTTCCAGGGGGGATACGAGCAGTACTTC. Amino acid sequence: CASSFQGGYEQYF.

This clone was counted a few times. V gene TRBV5-5 combines with J gene TRBJ2-7; D remains unclear. The CDR3 is 12 amino acids. Germline V gene data show CDR1 as SGHKS and CDR2 as YYEKEE (reference sequence). The V gene lost 0 bases and the J gene lost 6 bases, with 7 bases spanning the gap. The CDR3 nucleotides are TGTGCCAGCAGCTTGGACCTAGGCGAGCAGTACTTC. This sequence encodes CASSLDLGEQYF. Full variable domain (missing parts from reference TRBV5-5 and TRBJ2-7): DAGVTQSPTHLIKTRGQQVTLRCSPISGHKSVSWYQQVLGQGPQFIFQYYEKEERGRGNFPDRFSARQFPNYSSELNVNALLLGDSALYLCASSLDLGEQYFGPGTRLTVT.

This sequence joins TRBV5-1 and TRBJ2-6; tentatively, D is TRBD2 (5 bases). Germline V gene lookup returns CDR1 SGHRS and CDR2 YFSETQ. This CDR3 is built from 16 residues. V lost 4 bases and J lost 0, with 11 bases in between. CDR3 amino acids: CASSVPGSSGANVLTF. The DNA for the CDR3 is TGCGCCAGCAGCGTCCCGGGGAGCTCTGGGGCCAACGTCCTGACTTTC.

The chain has TRBV9 and TRBJ1-1, with 8 bases identical to TRBD1. CDR3 length: 16 residues. Per germline, CDR1 SGDLS and CDR2 YYNGEE. Germline trimming cut 0 bases from V and 1 base from J; bases unmatched to any gene: 5. The CDR3 DNA is TGTGCCAGCAGCGTAGACGGGACAGGCTGGAACACTGAAGCTTTCTTT. Translation: CASSVDGTGWNTEAFF. Complete variable domain (other parts from reference TRBV9 and TRBJ1-1): DSGVTQTPKHLITATGQRVTLRCSPRSGDLSVYWYQQSLDQGLQFLIQYYNGEERAKGNILERFSAQQFPDLHSELNLSSLELGDSALYFCASSVDGTGWNTEAFFGQGTRLTVV.

The chain carries TRBV9 and TRBJ2-3; weak D call: TRBD2 (7 bases). V dropped 1 base and J dropped 4 bases, with 13 bases sitting between them. CDR1 is SGDLS and CDR2 is YYNGEE in the germline V gene. The CDR3 extends over 15 amino acids. DNA for the CDR3: TGTGCCAGCAGCGTAAGGTGGGGGGGCGCAGATACGCAGTATTTT. Translation gives CASSVRWGGADTQYF.

The chain employs TRBV6-5 and TRBJ1-2, with D perhaps TRBD1 (5 bases). The CDR3 loop spans 15 amino acids. CDR1 and CDR2 (germline): MNHEY, SVGAGI. V was clipped by 7 bases and J by 2 bases, with 17 bases between them. CDR3 bases: TGTGCCAGCACGTCCAGGGAGGAGGGGAACTATGGCTACACCTTC. Its protein product is CASTSREEGNYGYTF.

The rearrangement joins TRBV7-9 to TRBJ2-5; TRBD1 is a possible D gene (5 bases). With 0 bases removed from V and 4 bases from J, the gap between germline ends came to 15 bases. Germline V gives CDR1 SEHNR, CDR2 FQNEAQ (reference sequence). CDR3 length: 16 residues. The CDR3 loop reads CASSLAQIWGRETQYF. The CDR3 region has the DNA TGTGCCAGCAGCTTAGCCCAAATATGGGGCCGAGAGACCCAGTACTTC.

The chain recombines TRBV6-5 with TRBJ1-2, with 9 bases aligning to TRBD1. The CDR3 has 13 residues. Germline V gives CDR1 MNHEY, CDR2 SVGAGI. Trimming took 4 bases from V and 4 from J; bases not matched to a gene: 1. The DNA for the CDR3 is TGTGCCAGCAGTTCGGGACAGGGCTATGGCTACACCTTC. Amino acids: CASSSGQGYGYTF.

The rearrangement joins TRBV18 to TRBJ1-2; D might be TRBD1 (6 bases). CDR3 length equals 14 residues. The V gene's germline CDR1 is KGHSH and CDR2 LQKENI. V lost 0 bases to trimming and J lost 3 bases, with 8 bases between them. The CDR3 reads CASSPPEGDYGYTF. Written as DNA, the CDR3 is TGTGCCAGCTCACCACCAGAGGGGGACTATGGCTACACCTTC. The complete variable domain, with remaining parts taken from reference TRBV18 and TRBJ1-2, reads NAGVMQNPRHLVRRRGQEARLRCSPMKGHSHVYWYRQLPEEGLKFMVYLQKENIIDESGMPKERFSAEFPKEGPSILRIQQVVRGDSAAYFCASSPPEGDYGYTFGSGTRLTVV.

CDR3 protein: CSVKRGGRTDTQYF. CDR3 DNA sequence: TGCAGCGTTAAGCGGGGGGGCCGGACAGATACGCAGTATTTT. This rearrangement joins TRBV29-1 to TRBJ2-3; 10 nucleotides agree with TRBD2. The CDR3 sequence is 14 residues long. After removal of 5 bases from V and 3 bases from J, the junction contained 5 bases not matched to a gene. Per germline, CDR1 SQVTM and CDR2 ANQGSEA.